The clone carrying this TCR beta chain is a singleton in its sample. The target antigen is unknown. Germline CDR1 reads MNHNS; CDR2 reads SASEGT. The CDR3 totals 14 residues. The V end lost 4 bases, the J end lost 0 bases, and 10 bases lay between the germline ends. The primer mix had 60 Vbeta and 13 Jbeta primers. Assay: immunoSEQ multiplex PCR; the TCRdb copy retains only in-frame clones and omits some. The data hold nearly 110,000 clones, with under 85% observed a single time. The data derive from a study of cytomegalovirus exposure and HLA in healthy donors. Study results and caveats: Sequencing artifact likely explains a cluster of highly shared sequence variants.

This sequence was found in a male donor in good health and CMV-seronegative. V gene TRBV6-1 combines with J gene TRBJ2-7; D possibly corresponds to TRBD2 (6 bases). Source material: PBMCs. CDR3 sequence reads: CASSVGGDSYEQYF. Written as DNA, the CDR3 is TGTGCCAGCAGTGTGGGCGGGGACTCCTACGAGCAGTACTTC.